These 5 T cell receptor beta chains came from one sample sequenced in a study of cytomegalovirus exposure and HLA in healthy donors. The PCR used 60 Vbeta and 13 Jbeta primers. Assay: immunoSEQ multiplex PCR; the TCRdb copy retains only in-frame clones and omits some. The sample table includes more than 45,000 clones. The source material was PBMCs. These receptors originate from a male donor in good health and CMV-seronegative.

This rearrangement joins TRBV6-4 to TRBJ2-3; 7 positions agree with TRBD1. Germline CDR1 and CDR2: MRHNA and SNTAGT. CDR3 length: 14 residues. V trimming: 4 bases; J trimming: 2 bases; junction bases outside the gene matches: 3. Written as DNA, the CDR3 is TGTGCCAGCAGTGGAGGGGGCTCCACAGATACGCAGTATTTT. Protein sequence: CASSGGGSTDTQYF.

The chain recombines TRBV5-1 with TRBJ2-7, with 8 positions matching TRBD1. Germline V gene sequence: CDR1 SGHRS, CDR2 YFSETQ. The CDR3 spans 14 residues. J lost 2 bases, V lost 3 bases, and 4 bases had no gene match. The CDR3 region has the DNA TGCGCCAGCAGCTCGGACAGGGACGCCTACGAGCAGTACTTC. This gives the protein CASSSDRDAYEQYF.

The V call is TRBV5-1, the J call TRBJ2-7; 7 bases agree with TRBD1. The CDR3 contains 15 residues. Germline CDR1 is SGHRS and CDR2 is YFSETQ. The ends lost 2 bases at V and 0 bases at J; junction bases unmatched: 5. The CDR3 bases are TGCGCCAGCAGCTTTCTGGACAGGAGCTCCTACGAGCAGTACTTC. It translates to CASSFLDRSSYEQYF.

This chain uses TRBV2 with TRBJ1-1; TRBD1 might be the D (5 bases). The CDR3 extends over 10 amino acids. Germline assignment: CDR1 SNHLY and CDR2 FYNNEI. Between the trimmed V and J ends, which lost 8 bases and 11 bases, there was a span of 12 bases. Here the CDR3 DNA reads TGTGCCAGCTTTCGGGGGTCGGCTTTCTTT. Its protein product is CASFRGSAFF. Complete variable domain (other parts from reference TRBV2 and TRBJ1-1): EPEVTQTPSHQVTQMGQEVILRCVPISNHLYFYWYRQILGQKVEFLVSFYNNEISEKSEIFDDQFSVERPDGSNFTLKIRSTKLEDSAMYFCASFRGSAFFGQGTRLTVV.

This chain connects TRBV7-3 to TRBJ2-1; 9 bases map to TRBD1. CDR3 size: 17 residues. J lost 7 bases, V lost 2 bases, and 12 bases had no gene match. The germline gives CDR1 SGHTA, CDR2 FQGTGA. For the CDR3, the DNA is TGTGCCAGCAGCTTAGAGTATGGGACAGGGATAGGGAATGAGCAGTTCTTC. Its translation is CASSLEYGTGIGNEQFF.